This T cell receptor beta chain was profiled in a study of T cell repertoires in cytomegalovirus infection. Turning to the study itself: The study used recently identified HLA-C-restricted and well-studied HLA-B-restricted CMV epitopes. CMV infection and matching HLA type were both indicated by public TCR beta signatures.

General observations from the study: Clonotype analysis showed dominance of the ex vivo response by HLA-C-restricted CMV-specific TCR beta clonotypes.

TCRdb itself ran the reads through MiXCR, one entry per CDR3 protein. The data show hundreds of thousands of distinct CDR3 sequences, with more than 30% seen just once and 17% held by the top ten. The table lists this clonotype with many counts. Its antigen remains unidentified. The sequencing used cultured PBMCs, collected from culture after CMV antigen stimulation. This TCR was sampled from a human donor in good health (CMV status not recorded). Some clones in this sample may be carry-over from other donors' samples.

CDR3 in amino acids: CASTTGPKETQYF. CDR3 sequence (DNA): TGTGCCAGCACAACGGGGCCAAAGGAGACCCAGTACTTC. The V and J genes are TRBV7-2 and TRBJ2-5; D may be TRBD1 or TRBD2 (5 bases each). The CDR3 extends over 13 amino acids. Trimming shortened V by 7 bases and J by 5 bases, and 14 bases separated the two germline ends. Germline V gene lookup returns CDR1 SGHTA and CDR2 FQGNSA.